Below are 19 T cell receptor beta chains sequenced from a single sample in a study of post-analysis software for immune sequencing data. cDNA libraries for TCR beta contained unique molecular identifiers. TCRdb ran MiXCR on the PCR reads and lists one entry per CDR3 protein. The sample consists of about 200,000 distinct CDR3 sequences, approximately 28% of them appearing once. These TCRs' antigens remain unknown. Study-level results: There were five TRBV segments more frequent in patients than controls, and TRBV5-6, TRBV5-1 and TRBV20-1 were among them.

The specimen sequenced was blood. Receptors originate from a girl aged 2-17 years with multiple sclerosis.

This clonotype was observed at least ten times. The V call is TRBV15, the J call TRBJ2-7; tentative D call: TRBD2 (5 bases). This CDR3 has 18 amino acids. From germline, CDR1 is LNHNV and CDR2 YYDKDF (reference sequence). Trimming left V 1 base short and J 0 bases short, with 19 bases between. The CDR3 nucleotides read TGTGCCACCAGCAGAGGGGGAGTGGGTGTTCCAAGCTCCTACGAGCAGTACTTC. Its translation: CATSRGGVGVPSSYEQYF.

J is TRBJ2-4 and V is TRBV5-1, with D tentatively TRBD1 (5 bases). The germline V gene encodes CDR1 SGHRS and CDR2 YFSETQ. V was clipped by 3 bases and J by 1 base, with 11 bases between them. The CDR3 is 15 amino acids. The CDR3, as DNA: TGCGCCAGCAGCTGGAGCCAGGGCGCCAAAAACATTCAGTACTTC. Translated: CASSWSQGAKNIQYF.

Only a few counts were recorded for this clonotype. The chain recombines TRBV3-1 with TRBJ2-1; 11 bases fit TRBD1. V lost 3 bases, J lost 3 bases, and 1 base stayed unmatched. The CDR3 extends over 15 amino acids. CDR1 is LGHDT and CDR2 is YNNKEL in the germline V gene (reference sequence). In nucleotides, the CDR3 is TGTGCCAGCAGCCAGGGGACAGGGGGCTACAATGAGCAGTTCTTC. It translates to CASSQGTGGYNEQFF.

The chain carries TRBV4-1 and TRBJ1-1; 7 bases map to TRBD1. The CDR3 is made up of 17 amino acids. Per the germline V gene, CDR1 is MGHRA and CDR2 is YSYEKL. J gave up 0 bases and V 4 bases, and 11 bases lay outside the gene matches. In DNA form, the CDR3 reads TGCGCCAGCAGCCCGCGACAGGGATCCCTCATGAACACTGAAGCTTTCTTT. Translated: CASSPRQGSLMNTEAFF.

This clonotype appeared many times. The chain combines TRBV11-2 with TRBJ2-7, with D unclear. Germline assignment: CDR1 SGHAT and CDR2 FQNNGV. Trimming took off 3 bases at V and 5 bases at J, with 8 bases between the two ends. The CDR3 loop spans 12 amino acids. The DNA of the CDR3 is TGTGCCAGCAGCTTGAGTAGGAACGAGCAGTACTTC. This sequence encodes CASSLSRNEQYF.

This clonotype has just one count. This CDR3 is CASSRRVAGRTDTQYF. DNA of the CDR3: TGTGCCAGCAGCCGTCGGGTAGCGGGACGCACAGATACGCAGTATTTT. The chain has TRBV27 and TRBJ2-3; 8 bases agree with TRBD2. V lost 6 bases, J lost 1 base, and 9 bases stayed unmatched. The CDR3 extends over 16 amino acids. Germline lookup yields CDR1 MNHEY and CDR2 SMNVEV (reference sequence).

V usage is TRBV7-9 and J usage is TRBJ2-7; D not resolved. Trimming shortened V by 5 bases and J by 0 bases, and 17 bases separated the two germline ends. The germline CDR1 and CDR2 sequences are SEHNR and FQNEAQ (reference sequence). This CDR3 comprises 16 residues. The CDR3, as DNA: TGTGCCAGCAGCCCCCCCGCTTGGCGGACCTCCTACGAGCAGTACTTC. Protein: CASSPPAWRTSYEQYF.

This chain connects TRBV25-1 to TRBJ2-1, with TRBD2 matching over 9 bases. V lost 2 bases, J lost 3 bases, and 8 bases stayed unmatched. The CDR3 is 17 residues long. Germline V CDR1 and CDR2: MGHDK, SYGVNS. CDR3 protein: CASSEVPLAGLYNEQFF. CDR3 coding DNA: TGTGCCAGCAGTGAAGTCCCCCTAGCGGGACTCTACAATGAGCAGTTCTTC. Full variable domain (missing parts from reference TRBV25-1 and TRBJ2-1): EADIYQTPRYLVIGTGKKITLECSQTMGHDKMYWYQQDPGMELHLIHYSYGVNSTEKGDLSSESTVSRIRTEHFPLTLESARPSHTSQYLCASSEVPLAGLYNEQFFGPGTRLTVL.

This clonotype has only a few counts. The chain carries TRBV10-2 and TRBJ1-6; perhaps TRBD1 as D (5 bases). This CDR3 region has 15 residues. Trimming removed 7 bases from V and 6 bases from J, with 16 bases in between. The germline V gene has CDR1 WSHSY and CDR2 SAAADI. Here the CDR3 reads CASTTGAGINSPLHF. The CDR3 DNA follows: TGCGCCAGCACAACCGGGGCGGGGATTAATTCACCCCTCCACTTT.

This clonotype was detected many times. V gene TRBV29-1 combines with J gene TRBJ2-7; 11 nucleotides agree with TRBD2. This CDR3 has 15 residues. J lost 2 bases, V lost 6 bases, and 9 bases had no gene match. Per germline, CDR1 SQVTM and CDR2 ANQGSEA. The CDR3 is CSVETGTSGTYEQYF. For the CDR3, the DNA is TGCAGCGTAGAGACCGGGACTAGCGGTACCTACGAGCAGTACTTC.

CDR3 region: CASPPGTGSYEQYF. The CDR3 coding sequence is TGTGCCAGCCCGCCCGGAACAGGGTCGTACGAGCAGTACTTC. This chain uses TRBV28 with TRBJ2-7; TRBD1 might be the D (6 bases). The CDR3 has 14 residues. Germline loops: CDR1 MDHEN, CDR2 SYDVKM. The V gene lost 8 bases and the J gene lost 4 bases, with 18 bases spanning the gap.

This clonotype was seen only a few times. The chain couples TRBV7-3 to TRBJ2-1; 7 bases are shared with TRBD2. Germline V gene sequence: CDR1 SGHTA, CDR2 FQGTGA. CDR3 length: 17 amino acids. Trimming at V came to 2 bases and at J to 6 bases, leaving 13 bases not matched to a gene. The CDR3 protein is CASSLGGTGGGSNEQFF. The CDR3 DNA reads as TGTGCCAGCAGCTTAGGCGGGACGGGGGGAGGGTCCAATGAGCAGTTCTTC.

Concerning this clonotype: The junction and the germline gene differ at one end; a read error may be behind it. The chain links TRBV5-1 to TRBJ2-5; 7 nucleotides align to TRBD1. CDR1 SGHRS and CDR2 YFSETQ come from the germline V gene. The CDR3 length is 15 residues. This chain's CDR3 is CVSSVGQLEQETQYF. In nucleotides, the CDR3 is TGCGTCAGCAGCGTGGGACAGTTAGAACAAGAGACCCAGTACTTC.

This clonotype showed up many times. The CDR3: CAISSTSGSFGEQYF. CDR3 bases: TGTGCCATCAGCTCAACTAGCGGGAGTTTTGGCGAGCAGTACTTC. The V and J genes are TRBV10-3 and TRBJ2-7, with TRBD2 matching 11 bases. Germline loops: CDR1 ENHRY, CDR2 SYGVKD. This CDR3 contains 15 residues. Losses at the gene ends were 6 bases for V and 6 bases for J; bases not matched to a gene: 10.

In DNA form, the CDR3 reads TGTGCCAGCAGCCAAGGCCCCTCAGTTGAAGCTTTCTTT. This gives the protein CASSQGPSVEAFF. The genes are TRBV14 and TRBJ1-1; the D is unclear. The V gene lost 1 base and the J gene lost 7 bases, with 10 bases spanning the gap. CDR1 and CDR2 from the germline V gene are SGHDN and FVKESK. This CDR3 is built from 13 residues.

This clonotype was recorded only once. The V call is TRBV6-6, the J call TRBJ2-5; maybe TRBD1 (7 bases). Near its end, the DNA agrees better with TRBJ2-7, so the J call may be wrong. The length of the CDR3 is 17 residues. Germline V gene lookup returns CDR1 MNHNY and CDR2 SVGAGI (reference sequence). The CDR3 DNA is TGTGCCAGCAGTCTCTACAGGGGTAGTGGGGTGGAGGGCGAGCAGTACTTC. Residues: CASSLYRGSGVEGEQYF.

At least ten counts were recorded for this clonotype. The CDR3 sequence is CATSDLYRGQETQYF. The CDR3 DNA sequence: TGTGCCACCAGTGATTTGTACCGGGGGCAAGAGACCCAGTACTTC. The J gene is TRBJ2-5, the V gene TRBV24-1; maybe TRBD2 (6 bases). Trimming left V 0 bases short and J 2 bases short, with 9 bases between. Germline lookup yields CDR1 KGHDR and CDR2 SFDVKD. The CDR3 is made up of 15 amino acids.

This clonotype was found a few times. V usage is TRBV28 and J usage is TRBJ2-4; D is perhaps TRBD2 (6 bases). The J call is doubtful: the DNA matches TRBJ2-7 better. Germline V CDR1 and CDR2: MDHEN, SYDVKM. The CDR3 sequence is 14 residues long. The CDR3 sequence is CASSPPGVRYEQYF. In DNA, the CDR3 is TGTGCCAGCAGCCCCCCGGGAGTACGGTACGAGCAGTACTTC.

The V gene is TRBV29-1, the J gene TRBJ1-3; a weak D match, TRBD1 (5 bases). The CDR3 totals 14 residues. Germline CDR1 reads SQVTM; CDR2 reads ANQGSEA. V was trimmed by 1 base and J by 0 bases, leaving 7 bases between them. CDR3 nucleotides: TGCAGCGTTGAAGGAGGGGTCTCTGGAAACACCATATATTTT. Encoded protein: CSVEGGVSGNTIYF.